The next 6 T cell receptor beta chains were all read from a single sample in a study of T cell repertoires in ileal Crohn's disease. As to time point: neoterminal ileum biopsy at postoperative endoscopy, about 6 months after surgery. Profiling relied on immunoSEQ multiplex PCR, and the TCRdb table lists in-frame clones only, not all of them. The table lists more than 60,000 clones, approximately 91% of them singletons. Sequenced sample: ileal tissue. The receptors stem from an adult with Crohn's disease.

The chain recombines TRBV19 with TRBJ1-5, with D maybe TRBD1 (6 bases). The V end was cut by 4 bases, the J end by 6 bases, with 13 bases between. Germline V gene sequence: CDR1 LNHDA, CDR2 SQIVND (reference sequence). There are 14 residues in the CDR3. CDR3 in DNA: TGTGCCAGTAGTAACACAGGGACCGGTCAGCCCCAGCATTTT. As protein: CASSNTGTGQPQHF.

A single count supports this clone. CDR3 in amino acids: CASSGVGLPWNTEAFF. The DNA of the CDR3 is TGTGCCAGCAGCGGCGTTGGGCTGCCCTGGAACACTGAAGCTTTCTTT. The chain uses TRBV5-4 and TRBJ1-1; no reliable D call. The CDR3 consists of 16 residues. Trimming pared 4 bases from V and 1 base from J, leaving 17 bases between. CDR1 is SGHNT, CDR2 YYREEE, per germline (reference sequence).

This sequence joins TRBV7-8 and TRBJ1-2; no clear D gene. The V gene lost 5 bases and the J gene lost 0 bases, with 7 bases spanning the gap. Germline V lookup: CDR1 SGHVS, CDR2 FQNEAQ. The CDR3 sequence is 13 residues long. The CDR3 region has the DNA TGTGCCAGCAGCCGAGGGACTAACTATGGCTACACCTTC. It translates to CASSRGTNYGYTF.

The CDR3 is CASSLGGWAASGANVLTF. The CDR3 DNA reads TGTGCCAGCAGCTTGGGGGGTTGGGCAGCCTCTGGGGCCAACGTCCTGACTTTC. The gene calls are TRBV11-3 and TRBJ2-6; D is perhaps TRBD2 (6 bases). Germline V gives CDR1 SGHNT, CDR2 YENEEA. The germline V and J ends were trimmed by 3 bases and 0 bases, with 15 bases remaining between them. This CDR3 comprises 18 residues.

This clone came up a few times. The chain links TRBV19 to TRBJ1-6; D gene uncertain. The germline V gene encodes CDR1 LNHDA and CDR2 SQIVND (reference sequence). V lost 5 bases, J lost 10 bases, and 21 bases lay in between. The CDR3 loop spans 16 amino acids. The CDR3 DNA follows: TGTGCCAGTAGTTTTCTCCCCCCCGGAGCGCAGTCACCCCTCCACTTT. Its translation: CASSFLPPGAQSPLHF.

This chain connects TRBV19 to TRBJ2-1; 8 bases are a match to TRBD2. This CDR3 has 16 amino acids. V lost 4 bases and J lost 8; bases outside the gene matches: 13. Germline assignment: CDR1 LNHDA and CDR2 SQIVND (reference sequence). The CDR3 bases are TGTGCCAGTAGTACCCAACACCCCGGGGGGGTCCATGAGCAGTTCTTC. Translation: CASSTQHPGGVHEQFF.